The source of this TCR beta chain is a study of shared clonotypes between healthy human individuals. Using immunoSEQ multiplex PCR, the repertoire was profiled, and TCRdb retains in-frame clones only, with some absent. The sample shows over 400,000 clones, 70% to 80% of them seen only once. Germline V gives CDR1 SEHNR, CDR2 FQNEAQ (reference sequence). CDR3 length: 13 amino acids. V lost 1 base, J lost 4 bases, and 7 bases lay in between. This clone was counted a few times. The identical CDR3 is also encoded by other nucleotide sequences in the sample. Sample: PBMCs. This TCR derives from a woman aged 40 to 50 in good health. Some clones in this sample may be carry-over from other donors' samples. The genes are TRBV7-9 and TRBJ2-5, with D unresolved. The CDR3 loop reads CASSLVGGETQYF. The CDR3 region has the DNA TGTGCCAGCAGCTTAGTGGGCGGAGAGACCCAGTACTTC. Using reference TRBV7-9 and TRBJ2-5 for the parts outside the CDR3, the full variable domain is DTGVSQNPRHKITKRGQNVTFRCDPISEHNRLYWYRQTLGQGPEFLTYFQNEAQLEKSRLLSDRFSAERPKGSFSTLEIQRTEQGDSAMYLCASSLVGGETQYFGPGTRLLVL.